Sequencing of this T cell receptor beta chain was carried out in a study of radiation and T cells in renal cell carcinoma (dated by TCRdb to about 2020). Broadly, across the study: The samples were obtained from a clinical trial, where primary renal cell carcinomas were treated with 15 Gy stereotactic body radiation therapy and then removed by nephrectomy 4 weeks afterward. In total, fewer than 55 samples, comprising 26 tumors and some 27 peripheral blood samples, were subjected to TCR beta sequencing. In the approximately 58 samples combined, about 4 million unique CDR3 nucleotide sequences were found, encoding approximately 2,900,000 unique CDR3 amino acid sequences.

From the cysteine up to the phenylalanine, the CDR3 has a length of 16 residues. Only the CDR3 portion is preserved as DNA: 48 bases, with reading frame beginning at the first base. After removal of 0 bases from V and 9 bases from J, the junction retains 10 bases not matched to a gene. CDR1 is given as KGHSH and CDR2 as LQKENI, both from the germline V gene. What the research found in general, with its limitations: In blood, the top tumor clonotypes increased between baseline and 2 weeks post-radiation and then shrank by 4 weeks, which suggests that tumor-resident clones expanded only transiently. Blood repertoire dynamics were not followed beyond 4 weeks after treatment. The single-armed trial design could not address effects of radiation dose or scheduling on the TCR repertoire. No pretreatment tumor biopsies were available, so the baseline intratumoral presence of clonotypes could not be determined.

The intended sense of this specimen's time point label: baseline pretreatment blood. In light of the paper, this sample's treatment or condition label describes: 15 Gy SBRT to primary tumor, nephrectomy 4 weeks later. To track tumor-enriched clonotypes, serial peripheral blood was sampled from radiation-treated patients at baseline and at 2 weeks and 4 weeks after SBRT. Every patient had renal cell carcinoma of clear cell pathology. Genomic DNA for TCR sequencing was prepared using the QIAamp DNA Blood Mini Kit (Qiagen). The analyses included only samples that passed all quality control checks. The immunoSEQ kit was used, according to the manufacturer's recommendations, to generate TCR beta libraries from genomic DNA. Library preparation used a first multiplex PCR with proprietary primers, then a second PCR adding unique barcodes, with bead cleanups after each round. Each sample batch included a kit-provided positive control reaction and a negative control reaction. The final libraries underwent checking on an Agilent 4200 TapeStation D1000 ScreenTape, volumetric pooling, and quantification by qPCR. Sequencing ran on an Illumina NextSeq500 with a MidOutput 150-cycle cartridge, using 156 Read1 and 15 Index1 cycles with kit custom primers. The pooled library was loaded at 0.9 to 1 pM with an approximately 18% PhiX control spike-in. The authors' pipeline ran thus. The vendor-processed data were analyzed in R, and a clonotype was defined as all T cells that share the same CDR3 nucleotide sequence. For clone abundance analyses, frequencies were normalized to the 10,000 most abundant clones in each sample. Before analysis, public T cell clones were removed, and these numbered fewer than five per sample on average. Tumor-enriched and baseline blood-enriched clonotypes were defined by at least a 32-fold difference in abundance between compartments. A beta-binomial differential abundance model was used to identify clonotypes that expanded or contracted between blood time points. The Baroni-Urbani and Buser coefficient was used to measure tumor-blood repertoire similarity, and groups were compared with two-tailed Wilcoxon tests in R. TCRdb carries this immuneACCESS record with in-frame sequences only. Its versions omit some clonotypes, under half of them owing to an unresolved V gene in the studies checked, with the rest unexplained. V and J calls and clone size follow that table, whereas D and trimming were derived from the DNA. Present in this sample are 130,000 or so clones, less than 85% of which were seen just once. The ten largest clonotypes hold roughly a quarter of the sample.

Worth noting for this clone: Its antigen is unknown. No much larger clone is present one base from it, and per-base qualities are unavailable.

This clonotype originated in a woman between 45 and 60 years old with renal cell carcinoma. This chain is built from TRBV18 and TRBJ1-4; 7 bases in between match TRBD1. The sequences come from blood, collected from a patient whose treatment included radiotherapy and nephrectomy. The bases read TGTGCCAGCTCACCACCGTCGGCAGGGGGTGGTCAAAAACTGTTTTTT. Its protein product is CASSPPSAGGGQKLFF.